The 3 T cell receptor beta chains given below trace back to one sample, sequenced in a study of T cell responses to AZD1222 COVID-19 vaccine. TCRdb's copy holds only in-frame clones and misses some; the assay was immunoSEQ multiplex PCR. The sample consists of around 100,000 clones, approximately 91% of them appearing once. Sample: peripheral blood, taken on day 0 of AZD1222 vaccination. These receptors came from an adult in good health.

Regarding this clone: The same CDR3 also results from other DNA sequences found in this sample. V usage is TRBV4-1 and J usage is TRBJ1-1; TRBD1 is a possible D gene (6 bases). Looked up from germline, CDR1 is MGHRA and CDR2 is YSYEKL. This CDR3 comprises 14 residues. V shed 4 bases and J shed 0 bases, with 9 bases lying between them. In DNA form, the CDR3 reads TGCGCCAGCAGCCTAGGACAGTTGAACACTGAAGCTTTCTTT. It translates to CASSLGQLNTEAFF.

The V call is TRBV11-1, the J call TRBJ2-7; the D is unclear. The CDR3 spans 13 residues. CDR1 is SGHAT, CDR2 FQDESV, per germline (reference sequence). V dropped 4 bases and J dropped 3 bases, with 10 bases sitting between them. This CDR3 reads CASSSPPYYEQYF. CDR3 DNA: TGTGCCAGCAGCTCGCCCCCATACTACGAGCAGTACTTC.

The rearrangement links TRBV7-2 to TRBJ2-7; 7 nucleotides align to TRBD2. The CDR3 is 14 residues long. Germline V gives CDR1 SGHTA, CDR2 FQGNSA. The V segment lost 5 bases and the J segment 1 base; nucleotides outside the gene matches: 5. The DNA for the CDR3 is TGTGCCAGCAGCCCCCAGCGGGGTTCCTACGAGCAGTACTTC. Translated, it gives CASSPQRGSYEQYF.